These 5 T cell receptor beta chains were all obtained from the same sample, sequenced in a study of vaccination and CD4 T cells after COVID-19. Described treatment: approximately nine-day PBMC culture with coronavirus spike peptide pools or control peptides (ViraFEST assay). These receptors' antigens are unknown. With the Oncomine TCR Beta short-read assay, DNA from cultured CD4+ T cells was sequenced. Each CDR3 protein is one row after TCRdb ran MiXCR on the PCR reads. Of 10,000 to 15,000 distinct CDR3 sequences listed, roughly 48% are singletons. Material: CD4+ T cells from blood, cultured in vitro. These receptor sequences come from a human donor who had recovered from COVID-19.

The genes are TRBV20-1 and TRBJ1-1, with 9 bases lining up with TRBD1. After removal of 3 bases from V and 1 base from J, the junction contained 3 bases not matched to a gene. This CDR3 comprises 14 residues. The V gene's germline CDR1 is DFQATT and CDR2 SNEGSKA (reference sequence). CDR3 coding DNA: TGCAGTGCTAGGGGGACAGGGACGAACACTGAAGCTTTCTTT. Its protein product is CSARGTGTNTEAFF.

The V gene is TRBV30, the J gene TRBJ1-5, with 7 bases identical to TRBD1. Per germline, CDR1 GTSNPN and CDR2 SVGIG (reference sequence). The CDR3 spans 13 residues. J gave up 4 bases and V 2 bases, and 2 bases lay outside the gene matches. This CDR3 reads CAWSSQGNQPQHF. Here the CDR3 DNA reads TGTGCCTGGAGTTCACAGGGGAATCAGCCCCAGCATTTT.

In its sample, this clonotype was seen a few times. V gene TRBV7-3 combines with J gene TRBJ1-4; perhaps TRBD1 as D (6 bases). The length of the CDR3 is 15 residues. Germline assignment: CDR1 SGHTA and CDR2 FQGTGA. V lost 5 bases to trimming and J lost 8 bases, with 18 bases between them. CDR3 nucleotide sequence: TGTGCCAGCAGCCAGGACAGTCAGCTTGTGGAAAAACTGTTTTTT. Translated, it gives CASSQDSQLVEKLFF.

V gene TRBV6-2 or TRBV6-3 combines with J gene TRBJ2-2; 9 nucleotides line up with TRBD2. Per germline, CDR1 MNHEY and CDR2 SVGEGT. The CDR3 totals 16 residues. With V trimmed by 2 bases and J by 1 base, 2 bases remained unmatched. This CDR3 reads CASSYTLAGNTGELFF. The CDR3 DNA is TGTGCCAGCAGTTACACACTAGCGGGGAACACCGGGGAGCTGTTTTTT.

The CDR3 nucleotides are TGTGCCAGTAGTCCGACAGGGTTGGTGGAAAAACTGTTTTTT. Residues: CASSPTGLVEKLFF. The chain is built from TRBV19 and TRBJ1-4, with 7 positions matching TRBD1. CDR1 is LNHDA and CDR2 is SQIVND in the germline V gene (reference sequence). The CDR3 has 14 amino acids. Trimming at V came to 5 bases and at J to 8 bases, leaving 8 bases not matched to a gene.